Each of the 21 T cell receptor beta chains below was sequenced from the same sample in a study of spatial heterogeneity in lung cancer. The sample's time point: sample taken at primary tumor resection. Tumor, nontumor lung or frozen PBMC supplied whole RNA that was sequenced unsorted. MiXCR, applied by TCRdb to the 5' RACE reads, yields one record per CDR3 protein. The sample lists around 87,000 distinct CDR3 sequences, about 12% seen once, with 35% to 50% in the top ten. The material was PBMCs, obtained at surgery. The receptors shown here come from a male donor with early-stage non-small cell lung cancer.

This clonotype was counted only a few times. The chain carries TRBV7-2 and TRBJ1-3, with unresolved D. With 0 bases removed from V and 0 bases from J, the gap between germline ends came to 6 bases. CDR1 and CDR2 (germline): SGHTA, FQGNSA. The CDR3 is made up of 15 amino acids. CDR3 in amino acids: CASSLAFSSGNTIYF. The CDR3 nucleotides are TGTGCCAGCAGCTTAGCGTTTAGCTCTGGAAACACCATATATTTT. The complete variable domain, with remaining parts taken from reference TRBV7-2 and TRBJ1-3, reads GAGVSQSPSNKVTEKGKDVELRCDPISGHTALYWYRQSLGQGLEFLIYFQGNSAPDKSGLPSDRFSAERTGGSVSTLTIQRTQQEDSAVYLCASSLAFSSGNTIYFGEGSWLTVV.

This clonotype was seen a few times. This sequence joins TRBV20-1 and TRBJ2-7, with a possible D match to TRBD1 (5 bases). The V and J ends lost 3 bases and 1 base respectively, with 13 bases between them. The CDR3 runs to 14 residues. In germline, CDR1 is DFQATT, CDR2 SNEGSKA (reference sequence). The CDR3 protein is CSASPLDSSYEQYF. CDR3 in DNA: TGCAGTGCTAGCCCCCTCGACAGTTCCTACGAGCAGTACTTC.

This sequence joins TRBV10-3 and TRBJ2-7; D may be TRBD2 (5 bases). This CDR3 comprises 12 residues. The ends were cut back, 8 bases at V and 4 bases at J, with 12 bases in the middle. Germline CDR1 reads ENHRY; CDR2 reads SYGVKD. CDR3 region: CAISKSGYEQYF. CDR3 coding DNA: TGTGCCATCTCCAAGTCGGGGTACGAGCAGTACTTC.

This clonotype was counted only a few times. The chain couples TRBV4-1 to TRBJ1-2, with no clear D. The length of the CDR3 is 13 residues. V lost 4 bases and J 8 bases, leaving 14 bases between the germline ends. Germline V lookup: CDR1 MGHRA, CDR2 YSYEKL. The DNA of the CDR3 is TGCGCCAGCAGCCTATCCCCCTTGGTCGGCTACACCTTC. This codes for CASSLSPLVGYTF.

A few counts support this clonotype. The chain has TRBV6-2 or TRBV6-3 and TRBJ2-1; 11 bases map to TRBD2. The germline V gene encodes CDR1 MNHEY and CDR2 SVGEGT. V gave up 6 bases and J gave up 4 bases; unmatched junction bases: 5. The CDR3 runs 15 residues. The CDR3 DNA reads TGTGCCAGCAGCCGGGGACTAGCGGATTACAATGAGCAGTTCTTC. This encodes CASSRGLADYNEQFF.

The chain links TRBV28 to TRBJ1-2; 9 bases are a match to TRBD1. J gave up 7 bases and V 6 bases, and 6 bases lay outside the gene matches. Germline assignment: CDR1 MDHEN and CDR2 SYDVKM. This CDR3 comprises 13 residues. In DNA, the CDR3 is TGTGCCAGCAGCTCCGGGACAGGGTTTGGCTACACCTTC. Protein sequence: CASSSGTGFGYTF.

The rearrangement joins TRBV7-8 to TRBJ1-1; D call uncertain. The CDR3 sequence is 14 residues long. V was trimmed by 4 bases and J by 1 base, leaving 10 bases between them. Looked up from germline, CDR1 is SGHVS and CDR2 is FQNEAQ. CDR3 bases: TGTGCCAGCAGCTCTGGGGATTCGAACACTGAAGCTTTCTTT. Translation gives CASSSGDSNTEAFF.

This clonotype showed up just a few times. This rearrangement joins TRBV6-2 or TRBV6-3 to TRBJ1-1, with D possibly being TRBD1 (6 bases). There are 15 residues in the CDR3. Germline loops: CDR1 MNHEY, CDR2 SVGEGT. V dropped 10 bases and J dropped 4 bases, with 22 bases sitting between them. CDR3 sequence: CAIALAGGPGTEAFF. Written as DNA, the CDR3 is TGTGCCATCGCCTTGGCGGGGGGGCCGGGCACTGAAGCTTTCTTT.

In this sample, this clonotype turned up a few times. The rearrangement joins TRBV20-1 to TRBJ1-6; weak D call: TRBD1 (6 bases). Germline V gene lookup returns CDR1 DFQATT and CDR2 SNEGSKA (reference sequence). The V gene lost 3 bases and the J gene lost 2 bases, with 11 bases spanning the gap. The CDR3 loop spans 15 amino acids. CDR3 sequence (DNA): TGCAGTGCTAGTGCCAGGGGCCCCTATAATTCACCCCTCCACTTT. Its translation: CSASARGPYNSPLHF.

The chain is built from TRBV28 and TRBJ2-1, with a weak D call TRBD2 (5 bases). Germline CDR1 reads MDHEN; CDR2 reads SYDVKM. The V end lost 11 bases, the J end lost 10 bases, and 15 bases lay between the germline ends. The length of the CDR3 is 11 residues. CDR3: CAAQDSGEQFF. CDR3 in DNA: TGTGCCGCCCAGGACTCTGGCGAGCAGTTCTTC.

This clonotype showed up just once. The V call is TRBV2, the J call TRBJ2-3; TRBD2 agrees at 10 bases. Unmatched junction bases numbered 9, after V lost 7 bases and J lost 2 bases. This CDR3 region has 16 residues. Germline V CDR1 and CDR2: SNHLY, FYNNEI. CDR3 DNA: TGTGCCAGCAAAGATAGCGGGAGGTCCCCCACAGATACGCAGTATTTT. It codes for CASKDSGRSPTDTQYF.

This clonotype was detected many times. The rearrangement joins TRBV5-8 to TRBJ2-1; D possibly corresponds to TRBD2 (6 bases). Trimming took off 3 bases at V and 5 bases at J, with 12 bases between the two ends. CDR3 length: 14 amino acids. Germline V gene data show CDR1 as SGHTS and CDR2 as YDEGEE. In nucleotides, the CDR3 is TGTGCCAGCAGCTCTAGCGCCTGGGACAATGAGCAGTTCTTC. It specifies CASSSSAWDNEQFF.

This clonotype has just a few counts. The V call is TRBV10-3, the J call TRBJ2-7; D remains ambiguous. This CDR3 has 12 residues. CDR1 and CDR2 (germline): ENHRY, SYGVKD. Between the trimmed V and J ends, which lost 6 bases and 5 bases, there was a span of 11 bases. The CDR3 region has the DNA TGTGCCATCAGCCCCCAAATCGACGAGCAGTACTTC. Its translation is CAISPQIDEQYF.

The chain employs TRBV9 and TRBJ2-3; the match to TRBD2 covers 12 bases. This CDR3 is 17 amino acids long. Germline V lookup: CDR1 SGDLS, CDR2 YYNGEE. With V trimmed by 1 base and J by 4 bases, 7 bases remained unmatched. CDR3 DNA sequence: TGTGCCAGCAGCGTATCCCCTAGCGGGGGGGCCCCAGATACGCAGTATTTT. Residues: CASSVSPSGGAPDTQYF. The full variable domain, in which reference TRBV9 and TRBJ2-3 provide the parts outside the CDR3, is DSGVTQTPKHLITATGQRVTLRCSPRSGDLSVYWYQQSLDQGLQFLIQYYNGEERAKGNILERFSAQQFPDLHSELNLSSLELGDSALYFCASSVSPSGGAPDTQYFGPGTRLTVL.

This clonotype was seen only a few times. This chain connects TRBV27 to TRBJ2-3, with D tentatively TRBD2 (6 bases). The CDR3 is made up of 18 amino acids. Germline loops: CDR1 MNHEY, CDR2 SMNVEV (reference sequence). The V gene lost 1 base and the J gene lost 2 bases, with 19 bases spanning the gap. The CDR3 DNA is TGTGCCAGCAGTTTATTGTGGAGCGGGCCTAGCTCCACAGATACGCAGTATTTT. Translation: CASSLLWSGPSSTDTQYF.

This clonotype was seen a few times. V and J are TRBV24-1 and TRBJ1-2, with TRBD1 matching 11 bases. The CDR3 sequence is 15 residues long. V shed 3 bases, J shed 4 bases, and the junction held 3 bases outside the gene matches. Germline V gives CDR1 KGHDR, CDR2 SFDVKD. The CDR3 sequence: CATSDTGTGGYGYTF. CDR3 DNA: TGTGCCACCAGTGATACCGGGACAGGGGGCTATGGCTACACCTTC.

V gene TRBV4-3 combines with J gene TRBJ2-2, with a tentative D call TRBD1 (6 bases). CDR3 length equals 15 residues. Trimming left V 3 bases short and J 3 bases short, with 11 bases between. The germline V gene has CDR1 LGHNA and CDR2 YSLEER. The CDR3 nucleotides read TGCGCCAGCAGCCATTGGGGGCCGGACACCGGGGAGCTGTTTTTT. It encodes CASSHWGPDTGELFF.

This clonotype was seen repeatedly, ten times or more. This chain links TRBV4-3 with TRBJ1-6; D possibly corresponds to TRBD1 (6 bases). Germline CDR1 is LGHNA and CDR2 is YSLEER. This CDR3 contains 14 residues. Between the trimmed V and J ends, which lost 6 bases and 9 bases, there was a span of 15 bases. CDR3 in amino acids: CASSKISGASPLHF. CDR3 in DNA: TGCGCCAGCAGTAAGATATCGGGGGCTTCACCCCTCCACTTT.

The chain links TRBV6-5 to TRBJ2-3; the D gene is possibly TRBD2 (7 bases). Trimming removed 6 bases at V and 5 bases at J, with 18 bases between. The germline gives CDR1 MNHEY, CDR2 SVGAGI. The CDR3 is 15 amino acids. CDR3 sequence: CASRDDRGAKDTQYF. DNA for the CDR3: TGTGCCAGCAGGGATGATCGGGGGGCGAAAGATACGCAGTATTTT.

The rearrangement joins TRBV20-1 to TRBJ2-4, with TRBD2 matching over 7 bases. Trimming at V came to 3 bases and at J to 1 base, leaving 6 bases not matched to a gene. This CDR3 has 15 amino acids. The V gene's germline CDR1 is DFQATT and CDR2 SNEGSKA (reference sequence). The CDR3 sequence is CSARATSVAKNIQYF. The CDR3 bases are TGCAGTGCTAGGGCCACTAGCGTCGCCAAAAACATTCAGTACTTC.

This clonotype was found a few times. The chain links TRBV20-1 to TRBJ2-1, with TRBD1 as a possible D gene (5 bases). The CDR3 is made up of 16 amino acids. Trimming left V 1 base short and J 4 bases short, with 17 bases between. Per germline, CDR1 DFQATT and CDR2 SNEGSKA (reference sequence). This CDR3 is CSARGDKTVRYNEQFF. The CDR3 DNA reads as TGCAGTGCTAGAGGCGATAAGACAGTACGGTACAATGAGCAGTTCTTC.